The 12 T cell receptor beta chains given below trace back to one sample, sequenced in a study of blood T cell repertoires in COVID-19. Sequenced by immunoSEQ multiplex PCR; TCRdb stores in-frame clones only, minus some. The table records 310,000 or so clones, 70% to 90% of them present only once. The specimen was peripheral blood. These receptors all come from a woman in her fifties or sixties with active or convalescent COVID-19.

The CDR3 DNA is TGTGCCAGCAGCTTAGCGGCAGGTGGTGGAAACACCATATATTTT. Its translation is CASSLAAGGGNTIYF. The chain is built from TRBV7-2 and TRBJ1-3; no clear D gene. This CDR3 comprises 15 residues. V was pared by 0 bases and J by 3 bases, with 9 bases between. Germline CDR1 reads SGHTA; CDR2 reads FQGNSA.

CDR3: CAISPVNTEAFF. DNA for the CDR3: TGTGCCATCAGTCCGGTGAACACTGAAGCTTTCTTT. The chain uses TRBV10-3 and TRBJ1-1; unclear D gene. Per the germline V gene, CDR1 is ENHRY and CDR2 is SYGVKD. V was clipped by 5 bases and J by 0 bases, with 4 bases between them. The length of the CDR3 is 12 residues.

In regard to this clone: The DNA is omitted, as the CDR3 cannot be located on it reliably, and the CDR3 follows TCRdb's listing. The rearrangement joins TRBV21-1 to TRBJ2-3; TRBD2, the table's D call, was not compared with the DNA. TRBV21-1 is labeled a pseudogene. The CDR3 spans 19 amino acids, including both terminal residues. CDR3 sequence: CASSAEGWATGSFTDTQYF.

The chain carries TRBV28 and TRBJ1-1, with TRBD1 matching 7 bases. Germline CDR1 MDHEN, CDR2 SYDVKM. V shed 6 bases, J shed 11 bases, and the junction held 6 bases outside the gene matches. The CDR3 totals 11 residues. The CDR3 nucleotides read TGTGCCAGCAGACAGGGGTATCGGGCTTTCTTT. This gives the protein CASRQGYRAFF.

The V gene is TRBV7-8, the J gene TRBJ1-3; D is possibly TRBD1 (6 bases). CDR3 size: 16 residues. V lost 5 bases and J 0 bases, leaving 14 bases between the germline ends. Per the germline V gene, CDR1 is SGHVS and CDR2 is FQNEAQ. In nucleotides, the CDR3 is TGTGCCAGCAGCACCCACAGGGTGAACTCTGGAAACACCATATATTTT. Translating it yields CASSTHRVNSGNTIYF. The variable domain in full, completed from reference TRBV7-8 and TRBJ1-3, reads GAGVSQSPRYKVAKRGQDVALRCDPISGHVSLFWYQQALGQGPEFLTYFQNEAQLDKSGLPSDRFFAERPEGSVSTLKIQRTQQEDSAVYLCASSTHRVNSGNTIYFGEGSWLTVV.

This chain joins TRBV29-1 and TRBJ1-2; D is uncertain. This CDR3 is 11 amino acids long. V lost 4 bases and J 4 bases, leaving 7 bases between the germline ends. In germline, CDR1 is SQVTM, CDR2 ANQGSEA. In nucleotides, the CDR3 is TGCAGCGTTGTGGAGGTCTATGGCTACACCTTC. Translated, it gives CSVVEVYGYTF.

The chain recombines TRBV4-2 with TRBJ2-1, with TRBD2 matching over 11 bases. The CDR3 consists of 17 residues. CDR1 is LGHNA and CDR2 is YNFKEQ in the germline V gene. J lost 9 bases, V lost 5 bases, and 15 bases had no gene match. For the CDR3, the DNA is TGTGCCAGCAGCTCTGAAGAGATAGCGGGGGGGCGACGTGAGCAGTTCTTC. Translation gives CASSSEEIAGGRREQFF.

The rearrangement links TRBV11-1 to TRBJ1-2; no firm D call. The V gene's germline CDR1 is SGHAT and CDR2 FQDESV (reference sequence). Trimming left V 1 base short and J 8 bases short, with 14 bases between. This CDR3 has 14 residues. The CDR3 sequence: CASSLDGGSRGYTF. As DNA, the CDR3 is TGTGCCAGCAGCTTAGACGGCGGCAGTCGGGGCTACACCTTC.

The V gene is TRBV30, the J gene TRBJ2-3; TRBD2 matches at 8 bases. The CDR3 totals 17 residues. The V and J ends lost 1 base and 2 bases, in that order; junction bases with no gene match: 11. Per germline, CDR1 GTSNPN and CDR2 SVGIG (reference sequence). CDR3 coding DNA: TGTGCCTGGAGTGCCCCCATTAGCGGGATACTCACAGATACGCAGTATTTT. This encodes CAWSAPISGILTDTQYF.

This clone was seen once. This rearrangement joins TRBV4-3 to TRBJ2-7; 8 nucleotides agree with TRBD1. J was trimmed by 4 bases and V by 3 bases; bases with no gene match: 8. Looked up from germline, CDR1 is LGHNA and CDR2 is YSLEER. The CDR3 is 15 residues long. In DNA form, the CDR3 reads TGCGCCAGCAGCCACCAAAAAACAGGGGGTTACGAGCAGTACTTC. It specifies CASSHQKTGGYEQYF.

Points on this clone: The sample carries other DNA sequences with the same CDR3. The rearrangement uses TRBV15 and TRBJ2-7, with 9 bases lining up with TRBD2. Germline V CDR1 and CDR2: LNHNV, YYDKDF (reference sequence). This CDR3 has 14 amino acids. With V trimmed by 3 bases and J by 4 bases, 4 bases remained unmatched. CDR3 sequence reads: CATSSRAGGYEQYF. For the CDR3, the DNA is TGTGCCACCAGCAGTAGGGCGGGAGGGTACGAGCAGTACTTC. The variable domain in full, completed from reference TRBV15 and TRBJ2-7, reads DAMVIQNPRYQVTQFGKPVTLSCSQTLNHNVMYWYQQKSSQAPKLLFHYYDKDFNNEADTPDNFQSRRPNTSFCFLDIRSPGLGDTAMYLCATSSRAGGYEQYFGPGTRLTVT.

This clone has just a few counts. This chain connects TRBV27 to TRBJ1-5; D unclear. Trimming left V 3 bases short and J 7 bases short, with 10 bases between. CDR1 MNHEY and CDR2 SMNVEV come from the germline V gene (reference sequence). The CDR3 has 13 residues. CDR3 amino acids: CASSLRARQPQHF. The CDR3 region has the DNA TGTGCCAGCAGTTTGAGGGCAAGACAGCCCCAGCATTTT.